The 11 T cell receptor beta chains below all came from one sample that was sequenced in a study of blood T cell repertoires in COVID-19. Some clones are missing from TCRdb's copy, which holds only in-frame ones; the method was immunoSEQ multiplex PCR. The table includes 95,000 to 150,000 clones, around 81% detected once. The sequenced sample consisted of peripheral blood. Receptors were obtained from an older man with acute or convalescent COVID-19.

The gene calls are TRBV3-1 (or the pseudogene TRBV3-2) and TRBJ2-3; D might be TRBD1 (7 bases). The CDR3 length is 19 residues. V lost 0 bases and J lost 0, with 19 bases in between. Germline CDR1 and CDR2: LGHDT and YNNKEL (reference sequence). This CDR3 is CASSQDRSGGPTSTDTQYF. CDR3 sequence (DNA): TGTGCCAGCAGCCAAGATCGCTCAGGGGGGCCCACTAGCACAGATACGCAGTATTTT.

This clone has a single count. The CDR3 region has the DNA TGTGCCACCAGTGACCCGACAGGATATGGCTACACCTTC. Protein: CATSDPTGYGYTF. The chain is built from TRBV24-1 and TRBJ1-2; a possible D gene is TRBD1 (6 bases). V gave up 4 bases and J gave up 5 bases, with 10 bases separating them. Per the germline V gene, CDR1 is KGHDR and CDR2 is SFDVKD. This CDR3 has 13 residues.

V and J are TRBV4-2 and TRBJ2-7; 8 nucleotides align to TRBD2. CDR1 and CDR2 (germline): LGHNA, YNFKEQ. V was pared by 1 base and J by 1 base, with 15 bases of the junction left unmatched. There are 19 residues in the CDR3. This CDR3 reads CASSQGWGGTAGGSYEQYF. The CDR3 DNA reads as TGTGCCAGCAGCCAAGGGTGGGGAGGGACGGCGGGGGGTTCCTACGAGCAGTACTTC.

The rearrangement uses TRBV29-1 and TRBJ1-4; D not certain. CDR3 length equals 11 residues. Trimming shortened V by 7 bases and J by 2 bases, and 5 bases separated the two germline ends. Germline CDR1 and CDR2: SQVTM and ANQGSEA. The CDR3 reads CSARTNEKLFF. The CDR3 DNA reads TGCAGCGCCCGGACTAATGAAAAACTGTTTTTT. Together with reference TRBV29-1 and TRBJ1-4, the CDR3 gives the full variable domain: SAVISQKPSRDICQRGTSLTIQCQVDSQVTMMFWYRQQPGQSLTLIATANQGSEATYESGFVIDKFPISRPNLTFSTLTVSNMSPEDSSIYLCSARTNEKLFFGSGTQLSVL.

The V gene is TRBV24-1, the J gene TRBJ1-5; a possible D gene is TRBD1 (5 bases). V was pared by 1 base and J by 7 bases, with 10 bases between. This CDR3 contains 14 residues. CDR1 is KGHDR, CDR2 SFDVKD, per germline. The DNA for the CDR3 is TGTGCCACCAGTGATTTTAGGGGTGAACAGCCCCAGCATTTT. The encoded protein is CATSDFRGEQPQHF.

Comments on this clone: The germline gene is not matched at one end of the junction; a read error may be the cause. The J gene is TRBJ1-2, the V gene TRBV2; TRBD1 agrees at 7 bases. The CDR3 covers 12 residues. From germline, CDR1 is SNHLY and CDR2 FYNNEI. The CDR3 DNA is TGTGCCAGCAGCAACCCTGGCGTGGGACAGCCGTTC. Encoded protein: CASSNPGVGQPF.

This clone was detected a few times. The chain carries TRBV5-4 and TRBJ1-6; 7 positions agree with TRBD1. V shed 4 bases, J shed 3 bases, and the junction held 4 bases outside the gene matches. Per germline, CDR1 SGHNT and CDR2 YYREEE (reference sequence). The CDR3 has 15 amino acids. The CDR3 DNA reads TGTGCCAGCAGCCAGGGACAGCTCTATAATTCACCCCTCCACTTT. Protein product: CASSQGQLYNSPLHF.

V usage is TRBV14 and J usage is TRBJ2-2, with 8 bases matching TRBD1. This CDR3 comprises 16 residues. Trimming at V came to 2 bases and at J to 5 bases, leaving 7 bases not matched to a gene. The V gene's germline CDR1 is SGHDN and CDR2 FVKESK. DNA of the CDR3: TGTGCCAGCAGCCAAACCGGGGACAGGACAACCGGGGAGCTGTTTTTT. Amino acids: CASSQTGDRTTGELFF.

CDR3 nucleotides: TGTGCCAGCAGGCTCCCGATCTTGAGCGTAAGCTCCTACGAGCAGTACTTC. It translates to CASRLPILSVSSYEQYF. The rearrangement joins TRBV2 to TRBJ2-7, with D unclear. With 6 bases removed from V and 0 bases from J, the gap between germline ends came to 21 bases. This CDR3 is built from 17 residues. Germline V gene lookup returns CDR1 SNHLY and CDR2 FYNNEI.

The rearrangement uses TRBV5-4 and TRBJ1-4; 9 nucleotides agree with TRBD1. The CDR3 spans 15 residues. V trimming: 4 bases; J trimming: 7 bases; junction bases outside the gene matches: 8. CDR1 and CDR2 (germline): SGHNT, YYREEE (reference sequence). The CDR3 region is CASSPKTGGVEKLFF. As DNA, the CDR3 is TGTGCCAGCAGCCCAAAAACAGGGGGCGTTGAAAAACTGTTTTTT.

The gene calls are TRBV5-1 and TRBJ1-1, with 7 bases lining up with TRBD1. V was clipped by 4 bases and J by 7 bases; unmatched bases: 10. Germline loops: CDR1 SGHRS, CDR2 YFSETQ. The CDR3 sequence is 14 residues long. CDR3 bases: TGCGCCAGCAGCCAACTGACAGGGATGGGTGAAGCTTTCTTT. Amino acid sequence: CASSQLTGMGEAFF.